Listed below are T cell receptor beta chains from one sample, sequenced in a study of blood T cell repertoires in COVID-19. Sequenced by immunoSEQ multiplex PCR; TCRdb stores in-frame clones only, minus some. The sample holds fewer than 35,000 clones, about 85% seen once. The specimen sequenced was peripheral blood. These receptors were obtained from a man aged 45-60 years with active or convalescent COVID-19. Each CDR3 is given with its conserved first and last residue. A D gene is named only where the DNA matches it firmly.

CDR3 protein: CASSPRTGLIPWEQYF
D gene: TRBD1
J gene: TRBJ2-7
V gene: TRBV6-6

CDR3 protein: CASSVASAYNEQFF
D gene: NA
J gene: TRBJ2-1
V gene: TRBV9

CDR3 protein: CATSDSGTGAWWPQHF
D gene: TRBD1
J gene: TRBJ1-5
V gene: TRBV24-1

CDR3 protein: CASSLGLAASYEQYF
D gene: TRBD2
J gene: TRBJ2-7
V gene: TRBV3-1/TRBV3-2

CDR3 protein: CASSETHPRDTIYF
D gene: NA
J gene: TRBJ1-3
V gene: TRBV2

CDR3 protein: CASSQGRPGTSYEQYF
D gene: NA
J gene: TRBJ2-7
V gene: TRBV4-1

CDR3 protein: CASSVGDRGIEKLFF
D gene: TRBD1
J gene: TRBJ1-4
V gene: TRBV9

CDR3 protein: CASSPGQGGGYTF
D gene: TRBD1
J gene: TRBJ1-2
V gene: TRBV28

CDR3 protein: CASSLGVRVLTNEKLFF
D gene: NA
J gene: TRBJ1-4
V gene: TRBV7-2

CDR3 protein: CAWSPRTSDHNEQFF
D gene: TRBD2
J gene: TRBJ2-1
V gene: TRBV30

CDR3 protein: CASSPRKEGWAYGYTF
D gene: NA
J gene: TRBJ1-2
V gene: TRBV7-9